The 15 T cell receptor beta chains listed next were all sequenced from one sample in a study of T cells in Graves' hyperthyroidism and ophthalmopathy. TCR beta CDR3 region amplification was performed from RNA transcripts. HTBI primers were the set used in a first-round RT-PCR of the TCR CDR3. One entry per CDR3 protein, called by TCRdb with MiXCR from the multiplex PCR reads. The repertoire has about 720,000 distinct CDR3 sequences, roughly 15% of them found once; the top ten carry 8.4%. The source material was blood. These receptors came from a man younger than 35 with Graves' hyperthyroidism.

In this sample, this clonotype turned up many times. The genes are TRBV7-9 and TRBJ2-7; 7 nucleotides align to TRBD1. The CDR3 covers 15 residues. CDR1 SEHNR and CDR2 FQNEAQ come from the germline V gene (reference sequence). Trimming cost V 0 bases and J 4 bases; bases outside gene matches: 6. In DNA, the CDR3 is TGTGCCAGCAGCTTAGCGCAGGGACAGATTTACGAGCAGTACTTC. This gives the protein CASSLAQGQIYEQYF.

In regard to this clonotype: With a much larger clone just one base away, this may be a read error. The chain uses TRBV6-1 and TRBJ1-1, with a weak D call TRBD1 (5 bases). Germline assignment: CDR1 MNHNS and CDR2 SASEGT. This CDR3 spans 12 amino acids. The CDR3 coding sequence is TGTGCCAGCAATGAAGGAGGGGCTGAAGCTTTCTTT. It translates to CASNEGGAEAFF.

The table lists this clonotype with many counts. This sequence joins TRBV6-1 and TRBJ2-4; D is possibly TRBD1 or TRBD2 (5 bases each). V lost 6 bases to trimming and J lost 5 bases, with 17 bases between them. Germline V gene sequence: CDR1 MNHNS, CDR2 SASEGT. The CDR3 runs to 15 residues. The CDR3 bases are TGTGCCAGCAGCCCCGGGACGGTCAAACAAAACATTCAGTACTTC. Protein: CASSPGTVKQNIQYF.

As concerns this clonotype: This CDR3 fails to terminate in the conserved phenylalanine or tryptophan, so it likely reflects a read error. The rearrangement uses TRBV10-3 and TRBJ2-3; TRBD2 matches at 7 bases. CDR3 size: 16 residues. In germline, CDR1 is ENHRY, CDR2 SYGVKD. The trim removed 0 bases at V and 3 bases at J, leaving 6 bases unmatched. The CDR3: CAISESFRGSTDTQYL. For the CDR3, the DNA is TGTGCCATCAGTGAGTCGTTTCGCGGGAGTACAGATACGCAGTATCTT.

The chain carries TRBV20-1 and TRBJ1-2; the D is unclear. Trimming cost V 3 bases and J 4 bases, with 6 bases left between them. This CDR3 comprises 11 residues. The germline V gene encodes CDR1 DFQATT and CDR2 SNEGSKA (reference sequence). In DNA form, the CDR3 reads TGCAGTGCTAGGCCGGCCTATGGCTACACCTTC. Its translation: CSARPAYGYTF.

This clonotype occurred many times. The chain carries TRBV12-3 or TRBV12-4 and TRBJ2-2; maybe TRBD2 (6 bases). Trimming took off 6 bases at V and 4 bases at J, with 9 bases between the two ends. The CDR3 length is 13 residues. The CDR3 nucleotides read TGTGCCAGCAGCTGGGGAGGCACCGGGGAGCTGTTTTTT. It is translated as CASSWGGTGELFF.

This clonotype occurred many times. The CDR3 region is CASSPTSGRTGELFF. In DNA, the CDR3 is TGTGCCAGCTCACCAACTAGCGGGAGGACCGGGGAGCTGTTTTTT. V and J are TRBV18 and TRBJ2-2; 12 positions match TRBD2. The CDR3 extends over 15 amino acids. V gave up 2 bases and J gave up 5 bases; unmatched junction bases: 0. CDR1 and CDR2 (germline): KGHSH, LQKENI.

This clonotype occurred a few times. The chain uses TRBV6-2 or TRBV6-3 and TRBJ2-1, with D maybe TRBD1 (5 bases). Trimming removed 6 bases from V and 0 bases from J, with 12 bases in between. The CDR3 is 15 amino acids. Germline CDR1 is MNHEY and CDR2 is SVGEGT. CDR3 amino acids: CASSQQAGSYNEQFF. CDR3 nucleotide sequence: TGTGCCAGCAGCCAACAGGCCGGCTCCTACAATGAGCAGTTCTTC.

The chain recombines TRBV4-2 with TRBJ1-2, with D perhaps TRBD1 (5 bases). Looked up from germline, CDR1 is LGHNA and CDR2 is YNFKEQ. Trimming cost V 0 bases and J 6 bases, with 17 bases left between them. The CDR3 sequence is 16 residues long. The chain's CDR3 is CASSQDKRGWGDGYTF. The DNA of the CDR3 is TGTGCCAGCAGCCAAGATAAGAGGGGCTGGGGGGATGGCTACACCTTC.

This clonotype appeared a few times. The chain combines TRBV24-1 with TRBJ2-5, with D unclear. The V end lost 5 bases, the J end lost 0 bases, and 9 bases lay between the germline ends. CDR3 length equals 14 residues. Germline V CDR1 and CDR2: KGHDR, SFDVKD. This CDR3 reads CATSVKANQETQYF. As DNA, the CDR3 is TGTGCCACCAGTGTAAAAGCGAACCAAGAGACCCAGTACTTC.

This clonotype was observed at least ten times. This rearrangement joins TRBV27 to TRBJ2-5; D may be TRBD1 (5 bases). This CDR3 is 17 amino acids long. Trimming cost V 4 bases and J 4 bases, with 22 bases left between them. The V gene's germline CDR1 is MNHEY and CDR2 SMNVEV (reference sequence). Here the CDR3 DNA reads TGTGCCAGCAGTTCGTACCTTTCCAGGGTGGAGAGAGAGACCCAGTACTTC. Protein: CASSSYLSRVERETQYF.

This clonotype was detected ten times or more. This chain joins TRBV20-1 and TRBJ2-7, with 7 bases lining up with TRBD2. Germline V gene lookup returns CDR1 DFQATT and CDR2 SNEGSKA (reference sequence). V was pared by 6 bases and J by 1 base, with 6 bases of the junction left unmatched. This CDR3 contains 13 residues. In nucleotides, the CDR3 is TGCAGTGCCGTGGCGGGAGCATCCTACGAGCAGTACTTC. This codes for CSAVAGASYEQYF.

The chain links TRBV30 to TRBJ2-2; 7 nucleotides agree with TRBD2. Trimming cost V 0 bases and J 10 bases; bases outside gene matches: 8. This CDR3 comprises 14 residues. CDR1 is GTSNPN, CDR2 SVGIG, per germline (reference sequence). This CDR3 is CAWSVAGRELELFF. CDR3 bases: TGTGCCTGGAGTGTTGCGGGGCGGGAGCTGGAGCTGTTTTTT.

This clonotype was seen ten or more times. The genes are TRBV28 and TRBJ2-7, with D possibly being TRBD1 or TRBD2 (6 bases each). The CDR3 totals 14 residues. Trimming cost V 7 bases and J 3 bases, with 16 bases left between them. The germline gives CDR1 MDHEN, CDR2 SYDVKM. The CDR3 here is CASTGGTYNYEQYF. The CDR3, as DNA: TGTGCCAGCACCGGAGGGACATACAACTACGAGCAGTACTTC.

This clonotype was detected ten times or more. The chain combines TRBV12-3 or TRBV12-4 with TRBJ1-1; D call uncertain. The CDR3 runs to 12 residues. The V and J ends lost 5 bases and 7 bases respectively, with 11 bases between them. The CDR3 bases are TGTGCCAGCAGTGCCAGCATGTTTGAAGCTTTCTTT. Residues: CASSASMFEAFF.